This T cell receptor (beta chain) was retrieved from a study of cytomegalovirus exposure and HLA in healthy donors. Unrecorded immune exposure was likely among donors, who were nominally healthy when sampled. A remark on this clone: The antigen remains unidentified.

Germline trimming cut 3 bases from V and 6 bases from J; bases unmatched to any gene: 3. CDR3 size: 14 residues. The germline V gene encodes CDR1 GTSNPN and CDR2 SVGIG (reference sequence). Study results and caveats: Exclusion as indistinguishable affected some V segments, including TRBV6-2 and TRBV6-3. For TCR beta chains, V- and J-gene trimming was later linked to a missense DCLRE1C variant. A later analysis associated approximately 17,000 TCR beta sequences with HLA alleles at a 0.05 false discovery rate.

PCR employed 60 Vbeta and 13 Jbeta primers. Clones were sequenced by immunoSEQ multiplex PCR, and TCRdb holds only the in-frame ones, with some missing. The sample yields roughly 200,000 clones, 77% seen once. Sequenced material: PBMCs. The chain carries TRBV30 and TRBJ2-2, with 11 bases aligning to TRBD2. The sequence derives from a woman aged 60-70 years in good health and CMV-seropositive. The CDR3 DNA sequence: TGTGCCTGGAGAACTAGCGGGGGATCCGGGGAGCTGTTTTTT. This sequence encodes CAWRTSGGSGELFF.